Below, one T cell receptor beta chain is given with its context. What antigen it recognizes has not been identified. No base quality values were provided; no much bigger clone lies one nucleotide off. On a MiSeq, deep resolution sequencing aimed for a depth between 1 in 1 million and 1 in 200,000 T cells, with each clonotype covered approximately 9.2x on average. TCR beta libraries were generated with the immunoSEQ hsTCRB Kit. Regarding the original processing steps: ImmunoSEQ Data Assistant and ImmunoSEQ Analyzer were used for data analysis, and V, D and J genes were assigned according to IMGT definitions. Clonality was computed as one minus normalized Shannon entropy of productive rearrangement frequencies, ranging from 0 to 1. Only overrepresented clonotypes making up at least 0.05% of each patient's repertoire were included in the public clonotype analysis. About a dozen age-matched healthy donor repertoires from immuneACCESS served as clonality controls. TCRdb took this table from immuneACCESS and kept in-frame rearrangements with V and J called. Such tables lack part of the clones; where checked against another copy, unresolved V genes explain under half of the gap, and the rest is unexplained. V and J calls and clone size are as listed in that table; D and trimming were resolved from the DNA. In this sample the table shows 110,000 to 150,000 clones, 77% of which occur a single time. The ten largest clonotypes hold 25% to 30% of the sample.

This sample stems from a study of cytotoxic CD8 clonotypes in ibrutinib-treated CLL (dated by TCRdb to about 2021). About the full investigation: In this cohort, some 14 patients were treatment-naive and about a dozen were relapsed/refractory, while some 18 had unmutated IGHV. Cryopreserved peripheral blood mononuclear cells were collected before treatment, at response, and at either disease progression or sustained remission. Responses were partial in roughly 24 patients and complete in 2; after median approximately 5.5 years follow-up, roughly 14 stayed in remission and some twelve progressed. Every sample from remission and from progressive disease was obtained while the patients were still on ibrutinib. Response samples were taken after a median of 12 months on treatment, ranging from 6 to 36 months. On average, each sample had hundreds of thousands of productive templates and more than 85,000 productive rearrangements. Longitudinal samples were obtainable from about 30% of the roughly 90 participants in the trial.

The time point label corresponds to: about a year on ibrutinib. For TCR beta library preparation, 1.5 to 2.5 micrograms of genomic DNA was extracted from cryopreserved PBMCs. Longitudinal blood samples from CLL patients receiving ibrutinib monotherapy were subjected to high-throughput TCR beta sequencing. The patients were enrolled in a single-center, open-label phase 2 trial of ibrutinib monotherapy. The CDR1 and CDR2 encoded by the germline V gene (reference sequence) are SEHNR and FQNEAQ. V is pruned by 5 bases and J by 12 bases, leaving 11 bases of the junction without a gene match. Reading from cysteine to phenylalanine, the CDR3 counts 15 amino acids. Left in the record is the CDR3 DNA by itself, 45 bases read in frame from the first base. The full study reports these points: Public clonotypes were rare and either contracted or stayed stable during treatment, and the rise in clonality at ibrutinib response reflected the expansion of private clonotypes. At baseline, clonality was higher than in age-matched healthy donors and showed a strong correlation with circulating CD8+ T-cell counts. Sampling times were not matched between patients in sustained remission and patients whose disease was progressing, and lymph node repertoires were not examined. At ibrutinib response clonality went up, during sustained remission it held steady, and at progression it dropped back toward baseline.

The chain is assembled from TRBV7-9 and TRBJ2-1, with 12 middle bases fitting TRBD2. The sequence came from a human donor with chronic lymphocytic leukemia. This sample comprised PBMCs, obtained after 12 months of ibrutinib treatment. Here the CDR3 is given as CASSPPGLAGWGQFF. The nucleotide sequence is TGTGCCAGCAGCCCCCCCGGACTAGCGGGGTGGGGGCAGTTCTTC.